These 27 T cell receptor beta chains originate from one sample sequenced in a study of T cells in Graves' hyperthyroidism and ophthalmopathy. Amplification yielded TCR beta CDR3 regions, with RNA transcripts as the source. HTBI primers drove first-round RT-PCR of the TCR CDR3. TCRdb fed the multiplex PCR reads into MiXCR, producing one record per CDR3 protein. The sample lists a few hundred thousand distinct CDR3 sequences, approximately 15% seen once, with under 20% in the top ten. The material sequenced was blood. Receptors originate from a woman younger than 30 with Graves' hyperthyroidism.

This clonotype has ten or more counts. The V gene is TRBV18, the J gene TRBJ2-1; D might be TRBD2 (5 bases). CDR1 and CDR2 (germline): KGHSH, LQKENI. Trimming removed 1 base at V and 5 bases at J, with 15 bases between. The CDR3 is made up of 16 amino acids. The CDR3 loop is CASSPRRSLQDNEQFF. The CDR3 DNA reads TGTGCCAGCTCACCACGGAGGAGCCTTCAGGACAATGAGCAGTTCTTC.

This clonotype was seen a handful of times. The rearrangement links TRBV24-1 to TRBJ2-6; unclear D gene. The V and J ends lost 8 bases and 0 bases respectively, with 10 bases between them. The CDR3 has 15 amino acids. CDR1 KGHDR and CDR2 SFDVKD come from the germline V gene. In DNA, the CDR3 is TGTGCCACCACTGGACGGGCCTCTGGGGCCAACGTCCTGACTTTC. It encodes CATTGRASGANVLTF.

The rearrangement links TRBV27 to TRBJ2-2; D remains unclear. This CDR3 is 16 amino acids long. Germline V gene sequence: CDR1 MNHEY, CDR2 SMNVEV (reference sequence). V lost 2 bases and J lost 1, with 11 bases in between. CDR3 residues: CASSLDGQLNTGELFF. Written as DNA, the CDR3 is TGTGCCAGCAGTTTAGACGGCCAACTGAACACCGGGGAGCTGTTTTTT.

With regard to this clonotype: A much larger clone sits a single nucleotide away, making a read error possible. The chain uses TRBV10-3 and TRBJ2-7; D call uncertain. Germline V lookup: CDR1 ENHRY, CDR2 SYGVKD. The CDR3 spans 16 residues. Trimming left V 3 bases short and J 7 bases short, with 22 bases between. For the CDR3, the DNA is TGTGCCATCAGTGAATCCCCTGACCTCGGCGGTATTGAGCAGTACTTC. Residues: CAISESPDLGGIEQYF.

This rearrangement joins TRBV6-1 to TRBJ2-7; 9 positions agree with TRBD2. In germline, CDR1 is MNHNS, CDR2 SASEGT. J lost 2 bases, V lost 11 bases, and 7 bases had no gene match. CDR3 length: 13 amino acids. The CDR3: CARSGRPPYEQYV. The DNA of the CDR3 is TGTGCCCGTAGCGGGAGACCCCCCTACGAGCAGTACGTC.

A word on this clonotype: A much larger clone lies one base from this, so it may be a read error. The V call is TRBV19, the J call TRBJ1-1; no clear D. The CDR3 is 13 amino acids. V was shortened by 4 bases and J by 5 bases, with 11 bases between the two germline ends. CDR1 is LNHDA and CDR2 is SQIVND in the germline V gene (reference sequence). Written as DNA, the CDR3 is TGTGCCAGTAGTAGTTTCGGCTGGACTGAAGCTTTCTTT. This encodes CASSSFGWTEAFF.

This clonotype was counted between two and nine times. The CDR3 spells CASSPGLGGQETQYF. In nucleotides, the CDR3 is TGTGCCAGCAGTCCCGGGTTGGGAGGGCAAGAGACCCAGTACTTC. V gene TRBV27 combines with J gene TRBJ2-5; 7 positions agree with TRBD2. The CDR3 covers 15 residues. Germline V gene lookup returns CDR1 MNHEY and CDR2 SMNVEV (reference sequence). V lost 5 bases and J lost 2; bases outside the gene matches: 8.

This clonotype was recorded many times. The rearrangement links TRBV6-1 to TRBJ2-1, with D hard to call. This CDR3 comprises 14 residues. V lost 6 bases to trimming and J lost 4 bases, with 13 bases between them. CDR1 is MNHNS and CDR2 is SASEGT in the germline V gene. The CDR3 DNA follows: TGTGCCAGCAGAGAATCCCAGTTTTACAATGAGCAGTTCTTC. It encodes CASRESQFYNEQFF.

The V call is TRBV20-1, the J call TRBJ1-6, with TRBD1 as a possible D gene (5 bases). The germline V gene has CDR1 DFQATT and CDR2 SNEGSKA (reference sequence). The germline V and J ends were trimmed by 2 bases and 9 bases, with 14 bases remaining between them. CDR3 length equals 14 residues. CDR3 amino acids: CSARFRQGASPLHF. In DNA, the CDR3 is TGCAGTGCTAGATTCCGGCAGGGAGCTTCACCCCTCCACTTT.

Concerning this clonotype itself: A much larger clone differs by one base, so this may be a read error. The chain is built from TRBV12-3 or TRBV12-4 and TRBJ2-7; D remains ambiguous. Trimming took 8 bases from V and 4 from J, leaving 12 bases between them. The CDR3 covers 12 residues. CDR3 sequence: CASGSLGYEQYF. CDR3 sequence (DNA): TGTGCCAGCGGTTCCCTTGGGTACGAGCAGTACTTC.

Ten or more counts support this clonotype. The rearrangement links TRBV2 to TRBJ1-1, with D possibly TRBD1 on 6 matching bases. The germline V gene encodes CDR1 SNHLY and CDR2 FYNNEI. Deletions cut 8 bases from V and 0 bases from J, with 13 bases between. This CDR3 region has 14 residues. CDR3 sequence: CASLHRAMNTEAFF. The CDR3 DNA is TGTGCCAGCCTTCACAGGGCGATGAACACTGAAGCTTTCTTT.

The CDR3 protein is CASSSPIWGSTDTQYF. The CDR3 nucleotides are TGTGCCAGCAGCTCACCAATTTGGGGGAGTACAGATACGCAGTATTTT. The chain is built from TRBV11-2 and TRBJ2-3; D tentatively reads TRBD1 or TRBD2 (5 bases each). The germline gives CDR1 SGHAT, CDR2 FQNNGV. Trimming left V 4 bases short and J 3 bases short, with 17 bases between. The CDR3 consists of 16 residues.

Ten or more counts support this clonotype. This chain joins TRBV19 and TRBJ2-2; TRBD2 agrees at 15 bases. From germline, CDR1 is LNHDA and CDR2 SQIVND (reference sequence). This CDR3 is 17 amino acids long. J lost 7 bases, V lost 4 bases, and 7 bases had no gene match. The CDR3 here is CASSTGLAGGPYGELFF. In nucleotides, the CDR3 is TGTGCCAGTAGTACGGGACTAGCGGGAGGACCATACGGGGAGCTGTTTTTT.

In this sample, this clonotype turned up many times. This chain joins TRBV19 and TRBJ1-3; D may be TRBD1 (5 bases). Trimming removed 3 bases at V and 0 bases at J, with 12 bases between. The germline gives CDR1 LNHDA, CDR2 SQIVND (reference sequence). The CDR3 is 16 amino acids. The CDR3 DNA is TGTGCCAGTAGTATCGAAGGGGAAGGCTCTGGAAACACCATATATTTT. As protein: CASSIEGEGSGNTIYF.

This clonotype has at least ten counts. V usage is TRBV15 and J usage is TRBJ1-1; tentative D call: TRBD1 (5 bases). V was cut by 0 bases and J by 9 bases, with 11 bases left in between. This CDR3 has 13 amino acids. Germline V gene sequence: CDR1 LNHNV, CDR2 YYDKDF (reference sequence). The CDR3 DNA reads TGTGCCACCAGCAGAGATAAGTCGGACAAAGCTTTCTTT. Translating it yields CATSRDKSDKAFF.

The chain couples TRBV2 to TRBJ1-2; TRBD1 matches 12 bases. CDR3 length: 17 amino acids. The germline V gene has CDR1 SNHLY and CDR2 FYNNEI. Trimming at V came to 5 bases and at J to 0 bases, leaving 7 bases not matched to a gene. DNA for the CDR3: TGTGCCAGCAGTCGGGGCCGGGACAGGGGGCCTAACTATGGCTACACCTTC. It translates to CASSRGRDRGPNYGYTF. Together with reference TRBV2 and TRBJ1-2, the CDR3 gives the full variable domain: EPEVTQTPSHQVTQMGQEVILRCVPISNHLYFYWYRQILGQKVEFLVSFYNNEISEKSEIFDDQFSVERPDGSNFTLKIRSTKLEDSAMYFCASSRGRDRGPNYGYTFGSGTRLTVV.

This clonotype was seen just once. CDR3 coding DNA: TGCGCCAGCAGCCGGGACAGGGGGAGTACTGGCTACTACAATGAGCAGTTCTTC. Its protein product is CASSRDRGSTGYYNEQFF. The chain links TRBV5-1 to TRBJ2-1, with 11 bases that match TRBD1. After removal of 4 bases from V and 3 bases from J, the junction contained 12 bases not matched to a gene. Looked up from germline, CDR1 is SGHRS and CDR2 is YFSETQ. The CDR3 runs to 18 residues.

This clonotype has a count of ten or more. DNA for the CDR3: TGTGCCAGTACCCTCGCAGGCGTTAATGAAAAACTGTTTTTT. Encoded protein: CASTLAGVNEKLFF. The rearrangement uses TRBV19 and TRBJ1-4; D remains ambiguous. The CDR3 is 14 residues long. CDR1 and CDR2 (germline): LNHDA, SQIVND (reference sequence). V lost 7 bases and J 4 bases, leaving 13 bases between the germline ends.

CDR3 bases: TGTGCCACCAGCGACGCGAAGATACAGGGAGGTGGTGAAGCTTTCTTT. It yields the protein CATSDAKIQGGGEAFF. The chain employs TRBV24-1 and TRBJ1-1, with D perhaps TRBD1 (6 bases). Germline CDR1 reads KGHDR; CDR2 reads SFDVKD. Trimming took 7 bases from V and 7 from J, leaving 24 bases between them. The CDR3 sequence is 16 residues long.

The gene calls are TRBV10-2 and TRBJ2-1; D ambiguous. The length of the CDR3 is 15 residues. The germline V gene has CDR1 WSHSY and CDR2 SAAADI. V lost 7 bases, J lost 5 bases, and 18 bases lay in between. The CDR3 DNA follows: TGCGCCAGCACCCCTTCCGTTCTTTTGGACAATGAGCAGTTCTTC. It translates to CASTPSVLLDNEQFF.

The chain couples TRBV6-5 to TRBJ1-5; D is uncertain. The CDR3 length is 14 residues. CDR1 MNHEY and CDR2 SVGAGI come from the germline V gene. The V gene lost 2 bases and the J gene lost 5 bases, with 10 bases spanning the gap. The CDR3 DNA sequence: TGTGCCAGCAGTTACGGGAAGGGTGATCAGCCCCAGCATTTT. Its protein is CASSYGKGDQPQHF.

This clonotype was found many times. The CDR3 spells CSVARDRVGQFF. CDR3 in DNA: TGCAGCGTTGCCAGGGACAGGGTCGGGCAGTTCTTC. The chain has TRBV29-1 and TRBJ2-1, with 9 bases aligning to TRBD1. Germline CDR1 reads SQVTM; CDR2 reads ANQGSEA. This CDR3 has 12 amino acids. With 4 bases clipped from V and 12 bases from J, the junction kept 7 bases outside the gene matches.

The V gene is TRBV12-3 or TRBV12-4, the J gene TRBJ2-4; weak D call: TRBD2 (6 bases). CDR3 length equals 14 residues. V lost 5 bases, J lost 8 bases, and 16 bases lay in between. This chain's CDR3 is CASSNTGTLDIQYF. The CDR3 region has the DNA TGTGCCAGCAGTAACACCGGGACTTTAGACATTCAGTACTTC.

Ten or more counts support this clonotype. The chain carries TRBV7-9 and TRBJ1-5; unclear D gene. CDR1 is SEHNR, CDR2 FQNEAQ, per germline (reference sequence). V was shortened by 2 bases and J by 1 base, with 6 bases between the two germline ends. The length of the CDR3 is 14 residues. The CDR3 region has the DNA TGTGCCAGCAGCTTATTAGGGAGCAATCAGCCCCAGCATTTT. Amino acid sequence: CASSLLGSNQPQHF.

This clonotype has at least ten counts. V usage is TRBV7-3 and J usage is TRBJ1-1; 7 bases are a match to TRBD1. CDR3 length: 15 amino acids. Trimming took 5 bases from V and 1 from J; bases not matched to a gene: 7. Germline lookup yields CDR1 SGHTA and CDR2 FQGTGA. The CDR3 nucleotides read TGTGCCAGCAGCCAGCAGGGGGTTACGAACACTGAAGCTTTCTTT. This codes for CASSQQGVTNTEAFF.

This clonotype was seen repeatedly, ten times or more. The chain joins TRBV30 to TRBJ2-1; 11 bases are a match to TRBD2. V was pared by 0 bases and J by 9 bases, with 7 bases of the junction left unmatched. Germline CDR1 reads GTSNPN; CDR2 reads SVGIG (reference sequence). The CDR3 runs 15 residues. CDR3 DNA: TGTGCCTGGAGTGTACGTAGCGGGAGGGCCGCTGAGCAGTTCTTC. It encodes CAWSVRSGRAAEQFF. Full variable domain (remainder filled in from reference TRBV30 and TRBJ2-1): SQTIHQWPATLVQPVGSPLSLECTVEGTSNPNLYWYRQAAGRGLQLLFYSVGIGQISSEVPQNLSASRPQDRQFILSSKKLLLSDSGFYLCAWSVRSGRAAEQFFGPGTRLTVL.

At least ten counts were recorded for this clonotype. The V and J genes are TRBV20-1 and TRBJ2-2, with D possibly TRBD2 on 7 matching bases. V lost 3 bases to trimming and J lost 1 base, with 9 bases between them. The CDR3 sequence is 14 residues long. Germline assignment: CDR1 DFQATT and CDR2 SNEGSKA (reference sequence). The DNA of the CDR3 is TGCAGTGCTAGTAGGGGGGGGAACACCGGGGAGCTGTTTTTT. Its protein is CSASRGGNTGELFF.